The rows below give T cell receptor beta chains drawn from one sample of a study of T cells in Graves' hyperthyroidism and ophthalmopathy. Each CDR3 protein gets one entry after TCRdb re-called the multiplex PCR reads with MiXCR. The data contain 500,000 to 600,000 distinct CDR3 sequences, around 42% of them singletons. Sequencing was carried out using peripheral blood or thyroid tissue (not recorded which). These receptors were obtained from a woman aged 18 to 35 with Graves' hyperthyroidism. CDR3s include the opening cysteine and the closing phenylalanine or tryptophan. Fields, in order: D gene, CDR3 length, V gene, clone size, J gene, CDR3 protein. The D gene is left open where the match is weak. Size tells how often a clone was seen (once, few, many) or the class of an expanded clone, and some rows leave it out.

D gene: TRBD1
CDR3 length: 19
V gene: TRBV10-3
clone size: NA
J gene: TRBJ2-6
CDR3 protein: CAISESETGGASGANVLTF

D gene: TRBD2
CDR3 length: 14
V gene: TRBV10-2
clone size: NA
J gene: TRBJ2-7
CDR3 protein: CASSENLAVYEQYF

D gene: NA
CDR3 length: 15
V gene: TRBV2
clone size: once
J gene: TRBJ1-2
CDR3 protein: CASSSRDIGNYGYTF

D gene: TRBD2
CDR3 length: 14
V gene: TRBV20-1
clone size: NA
J gene: TRBJ2-5
CDR3 protein: CSASEAGGFETQYF

D gene: TRBD2
CDR3 length: 16
V gene: TRBV5-1
clone size: NA
J gene: TRBJ2-5
CDR3 protein: CASSSRATSGDETQYF

D gene: NA
CDR3 length: 14
V gene: TRBV10-3
clone size: NA
J gene: TRBJ1-6
CDR3 protein: CAITEGTYNSPLHF

D gene: NA
CDR3 length: 11
V gene: TRBV12-3/TRBV12-4
clone size: NA
J gene: TRBJ1-2
CDR3 protein: CASSSDSGYTF

D gene: NA
CDR3 length: 16
V gene: TRBV20-1
clone size: few
J gene: TRBJ2-3
CDR3 protein: CSAHSGLPTRTDTQYF

D gene: NA
CDR3 length: 11
V gene: TRBV12-3/TRBV12-4
clone size: few
J gene: TRBJ2-5
CDR3 protein: CASSPARTQYF

D gene: NA
CDR3 length: 14
V gene: TRBV19
clone size: few
J gene: TRBJ2-3
CDR3 protein: CASSTTGPGDTQYF

D gene: TRBD2
CDR3 length: 15
V gene: TRBV19
clone size: few
J gene: TRBJ2-7
CDR3 protein: CASSFAGGPFYEQYF

D gene: TRBD2
CDR3 length: 17
V gene: TRBV24-1
clone size: many
J gene: TRBJ2-5
CDR3 protein: CATSDVTSGGSQETQYF

D gene: TRBD2
CDR3 length: 15
V gene: TRBV2
clone size: NA
J gene: TRBJ2-5
CDR3 protein: CASSEVVAGGETQYF

D gene: NA
CDR3 length: 15
V gene: TRBV11-2
clone size: many
J gene: TRBJ2-2
CDR3 protein: CASRKSSGNTGELFF

D gene: NA
CDR3 length: 14
V gene: TRBV5-1
clone size: NA
J gene: TRBJ1-2
CDR3 protein: CASSLSGTVYGYTF

D gene: TRBD1
CDR3 length: 15
V gene: TRBV4-1
clone size: NA
J gene: TRBJ1-1
CDR3 protein: CASSQLTGPGQADFF

D gene: NA
CDR3 length: 14
V gene: TRBV20-1
clone size: many
J gene: TRBJ2-2
CDR3 protein: CSARSGLGIGELFF

D gene: TRBD1
CDR3 length: 15
V gene: TRBV11-2
clone size: few
J gene: TRBJ2-2
CDR3 protein: CASSLSGTGAGELFF

D gene: NA
CDR3 length: 13
V gene: TRBV12-3/TRBV12-4
clone size: NA
J gene: TRBJ2-5
CDR3 protein: CASSLIGVGTQYF

D gene: TRBD1
CDR3 length: 14
V gene: TRBV20-1
clone size: NA
J gene: TRBJ2-2
CDR3 protein: CSARQGAKTGELFF

D gene: TRBD2
CDR3 length: 15
V gene: TRBV24-1
clone size: NA
J gene: TRBJ2-3
CDR3 protein: CASSWGLADTDTQYF

D gene: NA
CDR3 length: 11
V gene: TRBV20-1
clone size: many
J gene: TRBJ2-5
CDR3 protein: CSARDEKTQYF

D gene: NA
CDR3 length: 14
V gene: TRBV3-1
clone size: few
J gene: TRBJ1-1
CDR3 protein: CASSQAGSNTEAFF

D gene: NA
CDR3 length: 14
V gene: TRBV19
clone size: many
J gene: TRBJ2-5
CDR3 protein: CASSIRAGKETQYF

D gene: NA
CDR3 length: 15
V gene: TRBV6-5
clone size: many
J gene: TRBJ1-2
CDR3 protein: CASSYVGGLRNGYTF

D gene: TRBD2
CDR3 length: 17
V gene: TRBV7-2
clone size: NA
J gene: TRBJ2-7
CDR3 protein: CASSQGLAGGPSYEQYF

D gene: NA
CDR3 length: 13
V gene: TRBV6-6
clone size: NA
J gene: TRBJ1-5
CDR3 protein: CASVSYSGQPQHF

D gene: NA
CDR3 length: 15
V gene: TRBV27
clone size: many
J gene: TRBJ1-2
CDR3 protein: CASSSSGTISGGYTF

D gene: NA
CDR3 length: 15
V gene: TRBV7-8
clone size: NA
J gene: TRBJ1-2
CDR3 protein: CASSLSGGDLYGYTF

D gene: NA
CDR3 length: 12
V gene: TRBV19
clone size: few
J gene: TRBJ2-1
CDR3 protein: CASSIFGTSMFF

D gene: NA
CDR3 length: 18
V gene: TRBV18
clone size: NA
J gene: TRBJ2-5
CDR3 protein: CASSPPSPGRNTQETQYF

D gene: TRBD2
CDR3 length: 14
V gene: TRBV6-6
clone size: few
J gene: TRBJ2-2
CDR3 protein: CASTSSGSYGELFF

D gene: TRBD1
CDR3 length: 12
V gene: TRBV29-1
clone size: many
J gene: TRBJ1-1
CDR3 protein: CSLRTGNTEAFF

D gene: NA
CDR3 length: 12
V gene: TRBV12-3/TRBV12-4
clone size: many
J gene: TRBJ1-3
CDR3 protein: CASSLWGNTIYF

D gene: NA
CDR3 length: 14
V gene: TRBV7-9
clone size: many
J gene: TRBJ1-2
CDR3 protein: CASSFEAPGSGYTF

D gene: TRBD1
CDR3 length: 15
V gene: TRBV12-3/TRBV12-4
clone size: many
J gene: TRBJ2-7
CDR3 protein: CASSLGDREYYEQYF

D gene: NA
CDR3 length: 16
V gene: TRBV25-1
clone size: many
J gene: TRBJ1-4
CDR3 protein: CASSESMTATNEKLFF

D gene: NA
CDR3 length: 9
V gene: TRBV20-1
clone size: many
J gene: TRBJ1-6
CDR3 protein: CSAGSPLHF

D gene: NA
CDR3 length: 14
V gene: TRBV29-1
clone size: NA
J gene: TRBJ2-3
CDR3 protein: CSVGGGTATDTQYF

D gene: NA
CDR3 length: 14
V gene: TRBV6-1
clone size: NA
J gene: TRBJ1-1
CDR3 protein: CASSDSREGTEAFF